This T cell receptor beta chain was observed in a study of CD8 T cells in Susac syndrome. With random hexamers, reverse transcription was performed on roughly 0.45 to 1 ug of RNA. The immunoSEQ assay covered 54 Vbeta and 13 Jbeta segments for CDR3. TCRdb reprocessed the immunoSEQ multiplex PCR reads via MiXCR and lists one record per CDR3 protein. The sample has some 120,000 distinct CDR3 sequences; over 85% are singletons. This CDR3 spans 14 amino acids. V lost 1 base, J lost 2 bases, and 7 bases lay in between. The V and J genes are TRBV12-3 or TRBV12-4 and TRBJ2-3; D is unresolved. This TCR was recovered from a human donor in good health. The source material was CD4+ T cells from PBMCs. CDR3 sequence: CASSLGGATDTQYF. As DNA, the CDR3 is TGTGCCAGCAGTTTAGGAGGAGCCACAGATACGCAGTATTTT.